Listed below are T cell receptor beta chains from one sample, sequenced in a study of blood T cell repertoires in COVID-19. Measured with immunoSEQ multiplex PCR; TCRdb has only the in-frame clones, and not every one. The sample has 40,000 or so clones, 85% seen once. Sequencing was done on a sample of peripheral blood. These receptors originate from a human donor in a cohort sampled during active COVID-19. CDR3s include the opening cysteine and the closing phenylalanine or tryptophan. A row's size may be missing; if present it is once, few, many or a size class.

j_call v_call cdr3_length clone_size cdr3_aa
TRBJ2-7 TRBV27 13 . CASSGQGSYEQYF
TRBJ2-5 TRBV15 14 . CATSLRGGGETQYF
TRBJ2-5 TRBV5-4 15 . CASSPAGAGQETQYF
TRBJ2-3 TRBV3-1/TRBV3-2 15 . CASSQVRGGPDTQYF
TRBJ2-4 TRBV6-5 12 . CASTGGGGIQYF
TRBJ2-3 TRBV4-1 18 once CASSRRASTSGLTDTQYF
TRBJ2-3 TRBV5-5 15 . CASPPGAGQTDTQYF
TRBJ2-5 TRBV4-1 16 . CASSQRPGLRRETQYF
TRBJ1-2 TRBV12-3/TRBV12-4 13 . CASSLDRRYGYTF
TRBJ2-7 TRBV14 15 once CASSQAGLAYYEQYF
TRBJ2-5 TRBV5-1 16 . CASSLVGGDSGETQYF
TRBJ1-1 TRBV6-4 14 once CASSKDGMNTEAFF
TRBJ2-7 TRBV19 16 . CASSGEGQGRSYEQYF